A single sample gave rise to the 23 T cell receptor beta chains below, sequenced in a study of blood T cell repertoires in COVID-19. Sequencing used immunoSEQ multiplex PCR; TCRdb keeps in-frame clones, though not all of them. Of 50,000 to 60,000 clones in the sample, 90% to 95% were seen once. The sequencing sample was made of peripheral blood. The receptors were gathered from a woman older than 75 with acute or convalescent COVID-19.

The V and J genes are TRBV5-4 and TRBJ2-1; no reliable D call. Germline CDR1 SGHNT, CDR2 YYREEE (reference sequence). The germline V and J ends were trimmed by 6 bases and 1 base, with 14 bases remaining between them. This CDR3 has 15 residues. CDR3 DNA: TGTGCCAGCATGAAAGACATCGGTTCCTACAATGAGCAGTTCTTC. This gives the protein CASMKDIGSYNEQFF.

The chain carries TRBV7-9 and TRBJ2-1; TRBD2 aligns across 11 bases. The CDR3 covers 15 residues. Germline V gene data show CDR1 as SEHNR and CDR2 as FQNEAQ (reference sequence). Trimming at V came to 1 base and at J to 7 bases, leaving 3 bases not matched to a gene. As DNA, the CDR3 is TGTGCCAGCAGCTTAGAGGCTAGCGGGAGGAATGAGCAGTTCTTC. Residues: CASSLEASGRNEQFF.

This chain uses TRBV19 with TRBJ2-5; 8 bases map to TRBD2. Germline V gives CDR1 LNHDA, CDR2 SQIVND (reference sequence). J gave up 9 bases and V 6 bases, and 15 bases lay outside the gene matches. The CDR3 length is 15 residues. The CDR3 DNA is TGTGCCAGTAGCCAATTTGACAGCGGGAGACGCCCCCAGTACTTC. Protein: CASSQFDSGRRPQYF.

The chain links TRBV15 to TRBJ2-5, with TRBD1 identical over 7 bases. This CDR3 has 15 residues. V lost 3 bases, J lost 7 bases, and 11 bases stayed unmatched. Germline V CDR1 and CDR2: LNHNV, YYDKDF (reference sequence). CDR3 DNA sequence: TGTGCCACCAGCAGGACCTCGGGGACAGTCGGGACCCAGTACTTC. Encoded protein: CATSRTSGTVGTQYF.

The genes are TRBV29-1 and TRBJ2-7, with D perhaps matching TRBD2 (6 bases). The CDR3 consists of 13 residues. Germline loops: CDR1 SQVTM, CDR2 ANQGSEA. V lost 3 bases and J lost 7, with 16 bases in between. The CDR3 sequence is CSVDIRGTSEQYF. The CDR3 nucleotides read TGCAGCGTTGATATCCGCGGGACGTCTGAGCAGTACTTC.

This chain links TRBV19 with TRBJ2-1, with 9 bases fitting TRBD2. Germline V gene lookup returns CDR1 LNHDA and CDR2 SQIVND (reference sequence). V lost 3 bases to trimming and J lost 4 bases; unmatched junction nucleotides: 10. The CDR3 runs to 17 residues. DNA for the CDR3: TGTGCCAGTAGTATCGGTAGCGGGAGTAGTTGGTACAATGAGCAGTTCTTC. Amino acid sequence: CASSIGSGSSWYNEQFF.

The count of this clone is one. The chain couples TRBV2 to TRBJ2-7; TRBD2 might be the D (5 bases). Germline V lookup: CDR1 SNHLY, CDR2 FYNNEI. The CDR3 runs 15 residues. Trimming removed 5 bases at V and 0 bases at J, with 14 bases between. CDR3 in amino acids: CASSPMTTASYEQYF. The CDR3 DNA follows: TGTGCCAGCAGTCCAATGACTACCGCCTCCTACGAGCAGTACTTC.

The chain is built from TRBV5-8 and TRBJ2-5, with TRBD1 matching over 7 bases. V lost 0 bases, J lost 4 bases, and 9 bases stayed unmatched. Germline V gene lookup returns CDR1 SGHTS and CDR2 YDEGEE. The CDR3 covers 16 residues. The chain's CDR3 is CASSLGHRGVGETQYF. DNA of the CDR3: TGTGCCAGCAGCTTGGGGCACAGGGGCGTCGGAGAGACCCAGTACTTC.

V and J are TRBV18 and TRBJ1-4; tentatively, D is TRBD1 (6 bases). This CDR3 has 15 residues. Germline CDR1 is KGHSH and CDR2 is LQKENI. Trimming cost V 1 base and J 5 bases, with 11 bases left between them. DNA for the CDR3: TGTGCCAGCTCACCACAACAGGGAGGGAATGAAAAACTGTTTTTT. Amino acids: CASSPQQGGNEKLFF.

The chain links TRBV19 to TRBJ1-3; perhaps TRBD1 as D (6 bases). Germline V CDR1 and CDR2: LNHDA, SQIVND (reference sequence). Trimming took 6 bases from V and 0 from J, leaving 18 bases between them. The CDR3 consists of 17 residues. CDR3 in amino acids: CASSLSGEGLSGNTIYF. In DNA form, the CDR3 reads TGTGCCAGTAGCCTCTCAGGGGAAGGACTCTCTGGAAACACCATATATTTT.

The chain carries TRBV28 and TRBJ1-2; tentative D call: TRBD1 (6 bases). This CDR3 spans 16 amino acids. Looked up from germline, CDR1 is MDHEN and CDR2 is SYDVKM. The V and J ends lost 8 bases and 4 bases respectively, with 23 bases between them. The CDR3 region is CASLQGQTPSSYGYTF. The CDR3 coding sequence is TGTGCCAGCCTTCAGGGGCAGACTCCATCGTCCTATGGCTACACCTTC.

The chain combines TRBV5-1 with TRBJ2-3, with 11 positions matching TRBD2. The J segment lost 5 bases and the V segment lost 0 bases, leaving 5 bases of the junction unmatched. Per germline, CDR1 SGHRS and CDR2 YFSETQ. The CDR3 contains 16 residues. This CDR3 is CASSLDTSGRQDTQYF. The CDR3 DNA sequence: TGCGCCAGCAGCTTGGATACTAGCGGGAGACAAGATACGCAGTATTTT.

The chain combines TRBV19 with TRBJ2-7, with TRBD2 identical over 13 bases. Germline V gene data show CDR1 as LNHDA and CDR2 as SQIVND (reference sequence). With V trimmed by 3 bases and J by 5 bases, 4 bases remained unmatched. The CDR3 runs to 15 residues. CDR3 residues: CASSILGTSGNEQYF. Here the CDR3 DNA reads TGTGCCAGTAGTATCCTTGGGACTAGCGGGAACGAGCAGTACTTC.

V gene TRBV29-1 combines with J gene TRBJ1-1; 7 bases fit TRBD1. The V segment lost 6 bases and the J segment 6 bases; nucleotides outside the gene matches: 4. CDR1 is SQVTM and CDR2 is ANQGSEA in the germline V gene. This CDR3 comprises 11 residues. This CDR3 reads CSVMTGPEAFF. DNA of the CDR3: TGCAGCGTGATGACAGGGCCTGAAGCTTTCTTT.

In this sample, this clone turned up once. This chain joins TRBV19 and TRBJ1-5, with D unclear. CDR3 length equals 13 residues. Germline CDR1 is LNHDA and CDR2 is SQIVND (reference sequence). V lost 0 bases and J 9 bases, leaving 9 bases between the germline ends. The CDR3 coding sequence is TGTGCCAGTAGTATAGACTCAACTTCGCCCCAGCATTTT. Its translation: CASSIDSTSPQHF.

The chain joins TRBV30 to TRBJ2-5; D is perhaps TRBD2 (6 bases). The CDR3 is 14 residues long. Trimming removed 0 bases from V and 5 bases from J, with 13 bases in between. Germline V gene sequence: CDR1 GTSNPN, CDR2 SVGIG (reference sequence). The CDR3 loop reads CAWSVWRAKETQYF. CDR3 coding DNA: TGTGCCTGGAGTGTCTGGAGGGCCAAGGAGACCCAGTACTTC.

This clone has just a few counts. The V call is TRBV4-2, the J call TRBJ1-5; weak D call: TRBD1 (5 bases). V was cut by 1 base and J by 0 bases, with 13 bases left in between. CDR1 is LGHNA, CDR2 YNFKEQ, per germline. The CDR3 runs 17 residues. The CDR3 DNA sequence: TGTGCCAGCAGCCAAGGGGGCCAACTCCATAGCAATCAGCCCCAGCATTTT. It specifies CASSQGGQLHSNQPQHF.

The chain joins TRBV9 to TRBJ1-3; D is unresolved. This CDR3 contains 17 residues. CDR1 is SGDLS, CDR2 YYNGEE, per germline. Trimming left V 4 bases short and J 0 bases short, with 17 bases between. The CDR3 spells CASSPRQAPFSGNTIYF. CDR3 nucleotides: TGTGCCAGCAGCCCCCGACAAGCTCCCTTCTCTGGAAACACCATATATTTT.

This clone was found a few times. DNA of the CDR3: TGTGCCTGGAGTGTAGGGCAGCGGGGAGGCTACACCTTC. Translated: CAWSVGQRGGYTF. The chain is built from TRBV30 and TRBJ1-2; D not certain. The CDR3 is 13 amino acids. Trimming cost V 0 bases and J 8 bases, with 13 bases left between them. The germline V gene encodes CDR1 GTSNPN and CDR2 SVGIG (reference sequence).

CDR3 protein: CSVDPGQGTWGYTF. The CDR3, as DNA: TGCAGCGTTGACCCGGGACAGGGGACGTGGGGCTACACCTTC. This sequence joins TRBV29-1 and TRBJ1-2, with 10 bases lining up with TRBD1. V lost 3 bases and J lost 8; bases outside the gene matches: 9. The CDR3 consists of 14 residues. The V gene's germline CDR1 is SQVTM and CDR2 ANQGSEA.

This chain joins TRBV30 and TRBJ1-1; TRBD1 matches 8 bases. The trim removed 2 bases at V and 3 bases at J, leaving 11 bases unmatched. This CDR3 is 16 amino acids long. Germline V gene sequence: CDR1 GTSNPN, CDR2 SVGIG (reference sequence). In DNA form, the CDR3 reads TGTGCCTGGAGTCCCCCCATGACAGGGGTTTACACTGAAGCTTTCTTT. It codes for CAWSPPMTGVYTEAFF.

Here the CDR3 reads CASSLDIGTGGTEAFF. The DNA for the CDR3 is TGTGCCAGCTCGCTAGATATAGGGACAGGGGGCACTGAAGCTTTCTTT. This rearrangement joins TRBV18 to TRBJ1-1; 11 bases map to TRBD1. The CDR3 is made up of 16 amino acids. Looked up from germline, CDR1 is KGHSH and CDR2 is LQKENI. Trimming cost V 6 bases and J 4 bases; bases outside gene matches: 10.

The chain links TRBV2 to TRBJ1-2; 8 bases agree with TRBD1. The CDR3 covers 14 residues. Germline V gene lookup returns CDR1 SNHLY and CDR2 FYNNEI. Trimming cost V 6 bases and J 5 bases; bases outside gene matches: 8. CDR3 DNA: TGTGCCAGCAGAGCCGGGACAGGTTCATATGGCTACACCTTC. Amino acids: CASRAGTGSYGYTF.